This TCR beta chain was profiled in a study of cytomegalovirus exposure and HLA in healthy donors (dated 2017 in TCRdb). Notes on the research overall: The 666 repertoires of the first cohort and the 95 to 150 validation repertoires were produced on the same platform, according to a later analysis. Along with the approximately 650-subject first cohort, a separate validation cohort of over 90 different subjects was used. High-throughput TCR immunosequencing, statistical association of individual TCRs with disease status, and machine learning were combined to predict cytomegalovirus infection status. The study aimed to test whether cataloging public T cell receptors could reveal signatures of past pathogen exposure. General findings and caveats noted by the study authors: All 120 or so repertoires were used to score co-occurrence in the validation cohort in a later analysis, because that analysis had no HLA typing for the cohort. A few of the identified cytomegalovirus-associated TCR beta chains were confirmed in vitro to be specific for cytomegalovirus antigens. The study gave a list of some 150 TCR beta chains associated with cytomegalovirus. Most TCR sequences were seen in very few donors, while some public TCRs were found in many individuals. Subsequent analysis determined that TCRs grouped into clusters in the first cohort also showed a tendency toward co-occurrence across the 120 or so validation repertoires, and 90% to 95% of cluster scores exceeded 0. The classifier was reported to diagnose cytomegalovirus status with high specificity and sensitivity in both the original and validation cohorts. It was suggested by the authors that the approach could potentially be generalized to other disease states and immunological phenotypes.

As for this clone: There is no known antigen for this receptor. The record has no base qualities; no much larger clone is one base away.

The library came from the immunoSEQ multiplex PCR assay. Processing in the source paper ran as follows. A statistical classification framework was developed to diagnose cytomegalovirus status using the catalog of TCR beta chain sequences. TCRdb took this table from immuneACCESS and kept in-frame rearrangements with V and J called. Such tables lack part of the clones; where checked against another copy, unresolved V genes explain under half of the gap, and the rest is unexplained. The DNA was the basis for D and trimming; V, J and clone size are from that table. The sample table contains about 110,000 clones; only one count was recorded for over 75% of them. The ten largest make up more than 1.4% of the sample. The donors belonged to the validation cohort of around 130 subjects, which was separate from the 666-subject first cohort. The TCR sequence derives from a woman aged 25-40 years in good health and CMV-seropositive. The sequenced sample consisted of PBMCs.

The DNA sequence is TGTGCCAGCAGCCACAGGGGACAAGAGACCCAGTACTTC. Its protein product is CASSHRGQETQYF. The chain is encoded by TRBV6-5 joined to TRBJ2-5; 7 middle bases align to TRBD1. The V end gives up 6 bases and the J end 2 bases, leaving 3 bases in the junction not matched to a gene. Sequences MNHEY (CDR1) and SVGAGI (CDR2) are obtained from the germline V gene. The CDR3 runs 13 amino acids, cysteine and phenylalanine included. The kept DNA is CDR3 alone, 39 bases in frame from the first base.